Presented here are 17 T cell receptor beta chains from one specimen sequenced in a study of T cells in Graves' hyperthyroidism and ophthalmopathy. Amplified regions were TCR beta CDR3 sequences from RNA transcripts. Primed by the HTBI set, a first-round RT-PCR was run on the TCR CDR3. One entry per CDR3 protein, called by TCRdb with MiXCR from the multiplex PCR reads. The data contain hundreds of thousands of distinct CDR3 sequences, approximately 15% of them seen just once; the ten biggest clones take up roughly a tenth. Sequenced: blood. These receptors were taken from a woman in her late teens or twenties with Graves' hyperthyroidism.

The chain couples TRBV5-4 to TRBJ2-3; TRBD2 might be the D (5 bases). Germline CDR1 SGHNT, CDR2 YYREEE (reference sequence). Deletions cut 4 bases from V and 2 bases from J, with 14 bases between. This CDR3 has 15 amino acids. DNA for the CDR3: TGTGCCAGCAGCCCAAACGGACTTAACACAGATACGCAGTATTTT. It yields the protein CASSPNGLNTDTQYF.

The chain combines TRBV6-1 with TRBJ2-3; the D call may be TRBD1 or TRBD2 (5 bases each). Deletions cut 3 bases from V and 3 bases from J, with 13 bases between. The V gene's germline CDR1 is MNHNS and CDR2 SASEGT. The CDR3 totals 15 residues. CDR3 sequence reads: CASSDREIGTDTQYF. The CDR3 bases are TGTGCCAGCAGTGACAGGGAGATCGGGACAGATACGCAGTATTTT.

This clonotype was picked up a small number of times. The chain has TRBV20-1 and TRBJ1-3; a possible D gene is TRBD1 (5 bases). CDR1 is DFQATT, CDR2 SNEGSKA, per germline (reference sequence). The CDR3 has 16 residues. V shed 6 bases and J shed 0 bases, with 18 bases lying between them. Here the CDR3 reads CSAPRDPTGSGNTIYF. The CDR3 DNA reads TGCAGTGCCCCCCGGGACCCGACTGGCTCTGGAAACACCATATATTTT.

The rearrangement uses TRBV19 and TRBJ2-7, with 12 bases identical to TRBD2. Looked up from germline, CDR1 is LNHDA and CDR2 is SQIVND (reference sequence). The CDR3 extends over 17 amino acids. The junction had 12 bases not matched to a gene; V was cut back by 9 bases and J by 0 bases. Here the CDR3 reads CARTTSGRNLSSYEQYF. The CDR3 DNA reads TGTGCCAGGACCACTAGCGGGAGGAACCTGAGCTCCTACGAGCAGTACTTC.

The V and J genes are TRBV4-1 and TRBJ2-2; TRBD2 matches 8 bases. The CDR3 has 17 residues. The V gene's germline CDR1 is MGHRA and CDR2 YSYEKL. V lost 3 bases and J lost 8; bases outside the gene matches: 14. CDR3 DNA: TGCGCCAGCAGCCACTACATAGCGGGACTTAGACTAGGGGAGCTGTTTTTT. Translating gives CASSHYIAGLRLGELFF.

This clonotype was picked up many times. The chain couples TRBV11-2 to TRBJ2-1, with D possibly TRBD1 on 6 matching bases. Trimming took off 3 bases at V and 2 bases at J, with 26 bases between the two ends. CDR3 length equals 20 residues. From germline, CDR1 is SGHAT and CDR2 FQNNGV. The CDR3 is CASSFRNPGLRPGAYNEQFF. The CDR3 region has the DNA TGTGCCAGCAGCTTCCGTAACCCAGGTCTCAGGCCAGGGGCCTACAATGAGCAGTTCTTC.

The rearrangement uses TRBV7-3 and TRBJ2-1, with 12 bases matching TRBD2. Germline-derived CDR1 and CDR2 are SGHTA and FQGTGA. The J segment lost 0 bases and the V segment lost 0 bases, leaving 6 bases of the junction unmatched. CDR3 length equals 19 residues. CDR3 sequence (DNA): TGTGCCAGCAGCTTAACTGGGACTAGCGGGTTCAGCTCCTACAATGAGCAGTTCTTC. It encodes CASSLTGTSGFSSYNEQFF.

The sample holds a few counts of this clonotype. The gene calls are TRBV27 and TRBJ2-7; 11 nucleotides match TRBD2. Losses at the gene ends were 2 bases for V and 3 bases for J; bases not matched to a gene: 6. This CDR3 region has 16 residues. CDR1 and CDR2 from the germline V gene are MNHEY and SMNVEV (reference sequence). The CDR3 loop reads CASSLTPGLAGYEQYF. For the CDR3, the DNA is TGTGCCAGCAGTTTAACCCCCGGACTAGCGGGCTACGAGCAGTACTTC.

This rearrangement joins TRBV28 to TRBJ2-7, with D possibly being TRBD1 (6 bases). V was clipped by 3 bases and J by 0 bases, with 12 bases between them. CDR1 is MDHEN and CDR2 is SYDVKM in the germline V gene. The CDR3 extends over 15 amino acids. The CDR3 sequence is CASSFSGTNSYEQYF. CDR3 nucleotides: TGTGCCAGCAGTTTCTCCGGGACAAACTCCTACGAGCAGTACTTC.

This clonotype has only a few counts. V is TRBV6-6 and J is TRBJ2-7, with 7 bases identical to TRBD2. The V and J ends lost 3 bases and 2 bases, in that order; junction bases with no gene match: 7. The CDR3 extends over 15 amino acids. Germline V gene sequence: CDR1 MNHNY, CDR2 SVGAGI (reference sequence). CDR3 sequence reads: CASSYLAGVPYEQYF. CDR3 sequence (DNA): TGTGCCAGCAGTTATTTGGCGGGAGTCCCCTACGAGCAGTACTTC.

V is TRBV28 and J is TRBJ2-7, with no clear D. With the DNA end fitting TRBJ2-1 better, the J assignment may be wrong. The germline V gene has CDR1 MDHEN and CDR2 SYDVKM. CDR3 length equals 12 residues. This CDR3 is CASSLVPYEQFF. The CDR3 region has the DNA TGTGCCAGCAGTTTAGTACCCTACGAGCAGTTCTTC.

This clonotype was seen many times. This rearrangement joins TRBV6-1 to TRBJ1-1; TRBD1 is a possible D gene (5 bases). V was trimmed by 7 bases and J by 4 bases, leaving 16 bases between them. CDR1 is MNHNS, CDR2 SASEGT, per germline. The CDR3 loop spans 14 amino acids. In nucleotides, the CDR3 is TGTGCCAGCACTAAACTCGGGACTCTCACTGAAGCTTTCTTT. Its translation: CASTKLGTLTEAFF.

Points on this clonotype: The conserved phenylalanine or tryptophan is not found at the CDR3 terminus, so this likely reflects a read error. V is TRBV6-1 and J is TRBJ2-1; TRBD2 aligns across 8 bases. The germline CDR1 and CDR2 sequences are MNHNS and SASEGT. This CDR3 has 13 amino acids. Trimming cost V 5 bases and J 6 bases; bases outside gene matches: 3. CDR3 sequence reads: CASSRGGTNEQFL. The CDR3, as DNA: TGTGCCAGCAGTCGCGGGGGGACCAATGAGCAGTTCCTC.

The rearrangement links TRBV14 to TRBJ1-4; 8 nucleotides align to TRBD1. The CDR3 is 14 amino acids. The germline gives CDR1 SGHDN, CDR2 FVKESK. V was pared by 2 bases and J by 5 bases, with 1 base of the junction left unmatched. The CDR3 DNA is TGTGCCAGCAGCCAAAGGACAGGGAATGAAAAACTGTTTTTT. It specifies CASSQRTGNEKLFF.

CDR3 sequence: CSVVLPGGYEQYF. In DNA form, the CDR3 reads TGCAGCGTTGTTCTTCCAGGGGGTTACGAGCAGTACTTC. This chain joins TRBV29-1 and TRBJ2-7; 7 bases map to TRBD1. CDR3 length equals 13 residues. From germline, CDR1 is SQVTM and CDR2 ANQGSEA. After removal of 4 bases from V and 4 bases from J, the junction contained 7 bases not matched to a gene.

This rearrangement joins TRBV30 to TRBJ2-7; D is possibly TRBD1 or TRBD2 (5 bases each). The germline V and J ends were trimmed by 5 bases and 3 bases, with 14 bases remaining between them. CDR3 length: 13 residues. Germline CDR1 is GTSNPN and CDR2 is SVGIG (reference sequence). The DNA of the CDR3 is TGTGCCTGGGAGGGTACAGGACTCTACGAGCAGTACTTC. Translating gives CAWEGTGLYEQYF.

The V call is TRBV7-9, the J call TRBJ1-2, with D unclear. Trimming removed 4 bases from V and 4 bases from J, with 13 bases in between. Per germline, CDR1 SEHNR and CDR2 FQNEAQ (reference sequence). The length of the CDR3 is 14 residues. The CDR3 spells CASSSPAGGYGYTF. In nucleotides, the CDR3 is TGTGCCAGCAGCTCCCCCGCCGGAGGCTATGGCTACACCTTC. The variable domain in full, with the rest retrieved from reference TRBV7-9 and TRBJ1-2, is DTGVSQNPRHKITKRGQNVTFRCDPISEHNRLYWYRQTLGQGPEFLTYFQNEAQLEKSRLLSDRFSAERPKGSFSTLEIQRTEQGDSAMYLCASSSPAGGYGYTFGSGTRLTVV.